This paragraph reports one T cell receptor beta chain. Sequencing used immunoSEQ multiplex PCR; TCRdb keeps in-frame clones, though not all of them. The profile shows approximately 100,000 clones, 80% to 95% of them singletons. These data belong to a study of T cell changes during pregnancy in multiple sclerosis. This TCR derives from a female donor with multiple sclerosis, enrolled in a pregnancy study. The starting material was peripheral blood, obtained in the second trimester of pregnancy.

CDR3 amino acids: CASSLVARTLVGANVLTF. CDR3 nucleotides: TGTGCCAGCAGCTTAGTAGCCCGGACACTCGTTGGGGCCAACGTCCTGACTTTC. This chain connects TRBV7-2 to TRBJ2-6, with a possible D match to TRBD1 (5 bases). V lost 1 base to trimming and J lost 3 bases, with 16 bases between them. The CDR3 runs 18 residues. The germline V gene encodes CDR1 SGHTA and CDR2 FQGNSA.